The present T cell receptor beta chain was sequenced within a study of blood T cell repertoires in COVID-19. CDR1 and CDR2 from the germline V gene are LGHDT and YNNKEL (reference sequence). This CDR3 comprises 14 residues. The ends lost 0 bases at V and 10 bases at J; junction bases unmatched: 5. Data came from immunoSEQ multiplex PCR; TCRdb stores just in-frame clones and leaves some out. This table has roughly 32,000 clones, more than 70% appearing once. The sequenced material came from peripheral blood. V and J are TRBV3-1 (or the pseudogene TRBV3-2) and TRBJ1-1, with TRBD1 matching over 10 bases. This receptor was obtained from a human donor in a cohort sampled during active COVID-19. CDR3 nucleotide sequence: TGTGCCAGCAGCCAAGAGGCGACAGGGGGCCGAGCTTTCTTT. As protein: CASSQEATGGRAFF.